This TCR beta chain came from a study of cytomegalovirus exposure and HLA in healthy donors. Across the study: The roughly 110 validation repertoires used the same platform as the approximately 670 first-cohort repertoires (as reported by a later analysis). Study-wide findings and caveats: In vitro assays verified that a few CMV-associated chains recognized CMV antigens specifically. While the bulk of TCR sequences proved rare, some public TCRs turned up in many donors.

To note about this clone: Its antigen is still unknown.

Some clones are missing from TCRdb's copy, which holds only in-frame ones; the method was immunoSEQ multiplex PCR. The sample comprises 100,000 to 150,000 clones, around nine tenths of which are singletons, and 1.5% to 2.5% rests with the top ten. The CDR3 covers 12 residues. Per germline, CDR1 LNHDA and CDR2 SQIVND (reference sequence). V gave up 3 bases and J gave up 3 bases, with 3 bases separating them. Sequenced sample: PBMCs. The sequence came from a woman under 30 in good health and CMV-seronegative. The rearrangement links TRBV19 to TRBJ1-5; D is unclear. CDR3 bases: TGTGCCAGTAGTATTATCAATCAGCCCCAGCATTTT. Residues: CASSIINQPQHF.